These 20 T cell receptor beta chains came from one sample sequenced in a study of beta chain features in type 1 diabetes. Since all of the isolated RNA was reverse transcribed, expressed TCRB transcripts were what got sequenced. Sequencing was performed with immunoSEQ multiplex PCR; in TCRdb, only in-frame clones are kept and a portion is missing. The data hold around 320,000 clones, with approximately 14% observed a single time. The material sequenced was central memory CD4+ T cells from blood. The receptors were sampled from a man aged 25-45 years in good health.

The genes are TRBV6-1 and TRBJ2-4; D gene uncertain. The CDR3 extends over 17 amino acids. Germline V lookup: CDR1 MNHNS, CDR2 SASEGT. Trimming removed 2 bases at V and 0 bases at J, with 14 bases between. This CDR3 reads CASSERSSKLAKNIQYF. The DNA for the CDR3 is TGTGCCAGCAGTGAAAGAAGCAGTAAATTAGCCAAAAACATTCAGTACTTC.

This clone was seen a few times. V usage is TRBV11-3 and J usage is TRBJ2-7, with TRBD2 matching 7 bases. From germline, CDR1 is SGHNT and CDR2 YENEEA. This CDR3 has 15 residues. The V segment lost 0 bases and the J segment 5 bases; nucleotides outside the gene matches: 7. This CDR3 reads CASSLDSLAAHEQYV. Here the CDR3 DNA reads TGTGCCAGCAGCTTAGACTCTCTAGCGGCACACGAGCAGTACGTC.

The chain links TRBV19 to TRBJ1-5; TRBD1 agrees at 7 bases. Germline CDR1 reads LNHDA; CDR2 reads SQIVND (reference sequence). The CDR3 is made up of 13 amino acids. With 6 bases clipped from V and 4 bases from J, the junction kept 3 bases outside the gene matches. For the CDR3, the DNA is TGTGCCAGTAGCACGACAGGGAATCAGCCCCAGCATTTT. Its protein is CASSTTGNQPQHF.

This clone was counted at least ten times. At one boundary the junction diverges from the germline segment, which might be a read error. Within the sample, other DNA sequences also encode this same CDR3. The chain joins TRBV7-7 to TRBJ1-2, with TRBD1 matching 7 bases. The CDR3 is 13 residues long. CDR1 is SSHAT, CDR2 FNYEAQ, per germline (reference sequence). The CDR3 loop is CASSLDGKGAAYF. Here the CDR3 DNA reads TGTGCCAGCAGCTTGGATGGGAAGGGGGCTGCCTACTTC. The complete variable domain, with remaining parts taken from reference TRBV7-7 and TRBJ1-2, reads GAGVSQSPRYKVTKRGQDVTLRCDPISSHATLYWYQQALGQGPEFLTYFNYEAQPDKSGLPSDRFSAERPEGSISTLTIQRTEQRDSAMYRCASSLDGKGAAYFGSGTRLTVV.

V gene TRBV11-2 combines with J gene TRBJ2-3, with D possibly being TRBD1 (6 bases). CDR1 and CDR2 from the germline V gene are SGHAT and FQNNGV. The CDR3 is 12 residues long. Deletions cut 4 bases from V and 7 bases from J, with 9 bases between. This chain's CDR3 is CASSSTGYTQYF. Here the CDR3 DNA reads TGTGCCAGCAGCTCAACAGGGTATACGCAGTATTTT.

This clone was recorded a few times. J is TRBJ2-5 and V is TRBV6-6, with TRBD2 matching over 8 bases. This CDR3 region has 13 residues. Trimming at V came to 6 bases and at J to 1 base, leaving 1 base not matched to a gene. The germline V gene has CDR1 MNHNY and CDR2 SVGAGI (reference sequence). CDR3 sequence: CASRTSGQETQYF. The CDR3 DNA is TGTGCCAGCAGAACTAGCGGCCAAGAGACCCAGTACTTC.

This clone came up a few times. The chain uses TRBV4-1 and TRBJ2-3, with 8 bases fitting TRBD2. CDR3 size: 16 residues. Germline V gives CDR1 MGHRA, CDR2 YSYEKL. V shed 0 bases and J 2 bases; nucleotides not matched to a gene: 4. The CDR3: CASSQELAGITDTQYF. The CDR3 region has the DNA TGCGCCAGCAGCCAAGAGTTAGCGGGGATCACAGATACGCAGTATTTT.

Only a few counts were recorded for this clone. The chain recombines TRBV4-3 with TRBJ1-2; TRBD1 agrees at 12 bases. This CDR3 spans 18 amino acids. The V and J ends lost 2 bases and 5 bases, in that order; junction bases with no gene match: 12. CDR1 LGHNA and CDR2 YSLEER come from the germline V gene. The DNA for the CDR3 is TGCGCCAGCAGCCAAATGTCTACCGGGACAGGGGGCGGGTATGGCTACACCTTC. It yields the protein CASSQMSTGTGGGYGYTF.

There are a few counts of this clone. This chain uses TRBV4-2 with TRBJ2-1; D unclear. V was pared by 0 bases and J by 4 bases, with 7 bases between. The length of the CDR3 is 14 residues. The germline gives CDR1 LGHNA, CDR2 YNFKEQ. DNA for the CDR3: TGTGCCAGCAGCCAAGATTGGGGATACAATGAGCAGTTCTTC. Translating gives CASSQDWGYNEQFF.

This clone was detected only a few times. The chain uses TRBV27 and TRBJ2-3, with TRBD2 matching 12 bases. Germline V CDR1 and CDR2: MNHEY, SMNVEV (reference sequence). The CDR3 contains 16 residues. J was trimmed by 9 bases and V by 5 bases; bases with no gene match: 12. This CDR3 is CASSPLLAGGPGTQYF. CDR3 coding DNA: TGTGCCAGCAGTCCCCTACTAGCGGGGGGACCGGGGACGCAGTATTTT.

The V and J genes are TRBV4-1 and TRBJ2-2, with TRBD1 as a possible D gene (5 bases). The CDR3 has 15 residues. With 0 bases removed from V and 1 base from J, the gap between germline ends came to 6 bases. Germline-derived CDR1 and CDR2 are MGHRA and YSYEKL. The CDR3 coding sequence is TGCGCCAGCAGCCAAGAAAGGGGGAACACCGGGGAGCTGTTTTTT. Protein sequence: CASSQERGNTGELFF.

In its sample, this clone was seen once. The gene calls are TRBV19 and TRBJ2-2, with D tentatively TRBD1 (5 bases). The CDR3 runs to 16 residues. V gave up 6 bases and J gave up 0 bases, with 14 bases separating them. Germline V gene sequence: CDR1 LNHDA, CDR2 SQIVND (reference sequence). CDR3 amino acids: CASRPQAQTNTGELFF. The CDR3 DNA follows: TGTGCCAGTAGGCCACAGGCGCAGACGAACACCGGGGAGCTGTTTTTT. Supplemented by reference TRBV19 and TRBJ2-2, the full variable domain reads DGGITQSPKYLFRKEGQNVTLSCEQNLNHDAMYWYRQDPGQGLRLIYYSQIVNDFQKGDIAEGYSVSREKKESFPLTVTSAQKNPTAFYLCASRPQAQTNTGELFFGEGSRLTVL.

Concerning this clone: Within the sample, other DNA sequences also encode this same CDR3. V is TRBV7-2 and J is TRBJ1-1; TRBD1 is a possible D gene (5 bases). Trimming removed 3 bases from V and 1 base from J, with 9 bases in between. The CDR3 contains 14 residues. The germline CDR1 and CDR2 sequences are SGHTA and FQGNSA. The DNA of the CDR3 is TGTGCCAGCAGCTTCGGCCAGGGGAACACTGAAGCTTTCTTT. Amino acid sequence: CASSFGQGNTEAFF.

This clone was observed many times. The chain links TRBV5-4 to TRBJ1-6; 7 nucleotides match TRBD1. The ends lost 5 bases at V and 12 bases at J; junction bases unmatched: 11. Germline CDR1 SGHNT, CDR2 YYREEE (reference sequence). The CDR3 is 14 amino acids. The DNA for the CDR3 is TGTGCCAGCAGGCCGGCCGGCAGGGGGGTACCCCTCCACTTT. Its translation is CASRPAGRGVPLHF.

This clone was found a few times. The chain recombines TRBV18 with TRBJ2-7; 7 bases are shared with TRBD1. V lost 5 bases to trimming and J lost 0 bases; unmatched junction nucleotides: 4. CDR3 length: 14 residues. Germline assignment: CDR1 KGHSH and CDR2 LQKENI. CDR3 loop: CASSRQGLSYEQYF. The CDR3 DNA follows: TGTGCCAGCTCAAGACAGGGTCTCTCCTACGAGCAGTACTTC. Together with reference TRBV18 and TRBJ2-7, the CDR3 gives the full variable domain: NAGVMQNPRHLVRRRGQEARLRCSPMKGHSHVYWYRQLPEEGLKFMVYLQKENIIDESGMPKERFSAEFPKEGPSILRIQQVVRGDSAAYFCASSRQGLSYEQYFGPGTRLTVT.

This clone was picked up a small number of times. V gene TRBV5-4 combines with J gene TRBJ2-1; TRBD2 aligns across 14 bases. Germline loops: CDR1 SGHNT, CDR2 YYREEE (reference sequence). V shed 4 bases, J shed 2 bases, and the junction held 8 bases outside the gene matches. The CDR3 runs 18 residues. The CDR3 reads CASSLTSGGARAYNEQFF. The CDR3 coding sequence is TGTGCCAGCAGCCTGACTAGCGGGGGGGCCAGGGCCTACAATGAGCAGTTCTTC.

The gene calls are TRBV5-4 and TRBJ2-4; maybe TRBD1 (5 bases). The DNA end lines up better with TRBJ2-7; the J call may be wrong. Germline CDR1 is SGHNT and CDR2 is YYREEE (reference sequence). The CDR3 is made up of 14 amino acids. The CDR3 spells CASRLQGSSYEQYF. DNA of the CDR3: TGTGCCAGCAGGCTTCAGGGAAGCTCCTACGAGCAGTACTTC.

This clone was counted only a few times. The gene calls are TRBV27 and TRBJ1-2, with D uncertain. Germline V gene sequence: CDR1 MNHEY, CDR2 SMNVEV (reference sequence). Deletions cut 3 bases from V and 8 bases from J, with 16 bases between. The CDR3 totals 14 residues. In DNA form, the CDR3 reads TGTGCCAGCAGTTTCCCCTCCGGGCAACGAGGCTACACCTTC. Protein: CASSFPSGQRGYTF.

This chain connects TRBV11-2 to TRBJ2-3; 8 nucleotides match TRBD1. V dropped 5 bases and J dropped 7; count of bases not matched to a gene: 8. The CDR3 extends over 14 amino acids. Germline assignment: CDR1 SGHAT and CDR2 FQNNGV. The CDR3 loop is CASSPGDRRYTQYF. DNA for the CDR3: TGTGCCAGCAGCCCCGGGGACAGGCGGTATACGCAGTATTTT.

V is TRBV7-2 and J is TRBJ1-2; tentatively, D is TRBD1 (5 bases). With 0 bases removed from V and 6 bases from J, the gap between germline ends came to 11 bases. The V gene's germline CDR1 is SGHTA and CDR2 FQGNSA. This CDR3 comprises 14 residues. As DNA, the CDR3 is TGTGCCAGCAGCTTAGCGAGTTTGGGGCATGGCTACACCTTC. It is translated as CASSLASLGHGYTF.